The clone carrying this T cell receptor (beta chain) was seen many times. Alpha- and beta-chain coverage of first-strand cDNA came from TRAV- and TRBV-specific primers. The authors ran 20 PCR cycles to amplify TCRs with a constant-region primer and V-primer adapter. TCRdb called the reads again in MiXCR, with one record for every CDR3 protein. The sample lists around 65,000 distinct CDR3 sequences; more than 25% were seen once. Trimming removed 9 bases from V and 0 bases from J, with 11 bases in between. Germline V lookup: CDR1 SNHLY, CDR2 FYNNEI. The CDR3 sequence is 13 residues long. This record comes from a study of low-dose radiotherapy and immunotherapy resistance in tumors. Study-level information: Patients of Cohort 1 had 0.5 Gy fractions every 2 weeks, which summed to 6.5 Gy. On a schedule of every two weeks, intravenous cyclophosphamide at a dose of 200 mg/m2 was delivered one day before each radiation and immunotherapy administration.

Documented time point: before trial treatment. Nivolumab, ipilimumab, aspirin, low-dose cyclophosphamide and low-dose radiotherapy were all administered to the donors. The chain links TRBV2 to TRBJ1-1; D not resolved. This specimen consisted of PBMCs, obtained before treatment. The clonotype comes from a male donor with rectosigmoid adenocarcinoma. The DNA of the CDR3 is TGTGCCAGGACCGACGGAATGAACACTGAAGCTTTCTTT. The encoded protein is CARTDGMNTEAFF. The full variable domain, rest sourced from reference TRBV2 and TRBJ1-1, is EPEVTQTPSHQVTQMGQEVILRCVPISNHLYFYWYRQILGQKVEFLVSFYNNEISEKSEIFDDQFSVERPDGSNFTLKIRSTKLEDSAMYFCARTDGMNTEAFFGQGTRLTVV.